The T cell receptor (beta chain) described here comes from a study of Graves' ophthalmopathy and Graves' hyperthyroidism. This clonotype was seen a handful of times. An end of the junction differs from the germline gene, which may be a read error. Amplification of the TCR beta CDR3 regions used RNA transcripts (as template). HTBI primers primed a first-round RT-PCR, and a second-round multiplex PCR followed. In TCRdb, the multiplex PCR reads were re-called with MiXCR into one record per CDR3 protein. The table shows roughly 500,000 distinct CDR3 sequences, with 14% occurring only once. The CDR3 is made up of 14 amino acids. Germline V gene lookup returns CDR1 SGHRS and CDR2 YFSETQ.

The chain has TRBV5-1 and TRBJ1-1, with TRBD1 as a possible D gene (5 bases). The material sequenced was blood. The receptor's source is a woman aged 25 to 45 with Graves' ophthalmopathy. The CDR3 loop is CASSFVGGVTEACF. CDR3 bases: TGCGCCAGCAGCTTCGTGGGGGGAGTAACTGAAGCTTGCTTT.